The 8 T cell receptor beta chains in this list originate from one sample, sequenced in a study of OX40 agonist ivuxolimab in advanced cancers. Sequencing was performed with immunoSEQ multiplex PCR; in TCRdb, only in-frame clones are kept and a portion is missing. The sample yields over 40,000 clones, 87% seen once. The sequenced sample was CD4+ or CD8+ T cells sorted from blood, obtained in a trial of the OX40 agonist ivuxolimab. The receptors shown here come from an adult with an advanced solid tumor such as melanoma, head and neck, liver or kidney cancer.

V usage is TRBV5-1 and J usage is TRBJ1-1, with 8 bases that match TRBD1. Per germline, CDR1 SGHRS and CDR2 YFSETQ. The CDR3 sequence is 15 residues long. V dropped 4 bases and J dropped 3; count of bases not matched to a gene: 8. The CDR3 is CASSTTGTGDTEAFF. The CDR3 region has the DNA TGCGCCAGCAGCACAACCGGGACAGGTGACACTGAAGCTTTCTTT.

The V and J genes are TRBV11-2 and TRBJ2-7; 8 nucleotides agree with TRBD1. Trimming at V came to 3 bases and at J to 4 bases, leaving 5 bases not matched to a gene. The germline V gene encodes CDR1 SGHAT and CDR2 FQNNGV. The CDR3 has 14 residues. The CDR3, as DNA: TGTGCCAGCAGCTTTCGGCAGGGGGCGTACGAGCAGTACTTC. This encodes CASSFRQGAYEQYF.

Here the CDR3 reads CASSLLGGNTEAFF. The CDR3 DNA follows: TGTGCCAGCAGCTTACTCGGCGGAAACACTGAAGCTTTCTTT. This chain links TRBV11-2 with TRBJ1-1; D is unclear. Germline V gives CDR1 SGHAT, CDR2 FQNNGV. The CDR3 is 14 residues long. V was cut by 2 bases and J by 2 bases, with 9 bases left in between.

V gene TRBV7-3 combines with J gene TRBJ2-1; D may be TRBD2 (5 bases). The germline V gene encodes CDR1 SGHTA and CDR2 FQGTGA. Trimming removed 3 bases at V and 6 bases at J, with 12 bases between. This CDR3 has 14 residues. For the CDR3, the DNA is TGTGCCAGCAGCTTGGGCTCCGGAGGCAATGAGCAGTTCTTC. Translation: CASSLGSGGNEQFF.

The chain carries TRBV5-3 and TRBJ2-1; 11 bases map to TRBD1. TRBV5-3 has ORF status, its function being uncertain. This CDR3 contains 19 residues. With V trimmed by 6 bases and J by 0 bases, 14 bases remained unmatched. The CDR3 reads CARTSGTGGNPSSYNEQFF. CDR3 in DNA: TGTGCCAGAACGTCCGGGACAGGGGGAAATCCAAGCTCCTACAATGAGCAGTTCTTC.

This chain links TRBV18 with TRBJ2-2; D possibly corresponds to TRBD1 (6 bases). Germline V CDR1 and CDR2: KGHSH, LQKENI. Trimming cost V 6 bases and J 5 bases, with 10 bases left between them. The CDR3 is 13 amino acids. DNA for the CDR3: TGTGCCAGCTCGCCCAGGGGAACCGGGGAGCTGTTTTTT. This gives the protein CASSPRGTGELFF.

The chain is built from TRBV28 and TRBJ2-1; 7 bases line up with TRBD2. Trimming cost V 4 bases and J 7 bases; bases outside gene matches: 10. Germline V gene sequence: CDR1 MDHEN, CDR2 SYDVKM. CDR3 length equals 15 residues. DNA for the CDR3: TGTGCCAGCAGTTCCCGACTAGCTCGGGTGAATGAGCAGTTCTTC. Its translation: CASSSRLARVNEQFF.

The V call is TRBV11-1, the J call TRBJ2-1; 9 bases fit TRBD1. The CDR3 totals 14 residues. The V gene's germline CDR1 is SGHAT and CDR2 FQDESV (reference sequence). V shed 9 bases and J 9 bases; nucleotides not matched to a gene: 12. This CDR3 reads CASSTGGIVGEQFF. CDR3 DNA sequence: TGTGCCAGTTCGACAGGGGGAATTGTAGGTGAGCAGTTCTTC.